One T cell receptor beta chain is described in this entry. This sample was taken from a study of T cell responses to AZD1222 COVID-19 vaccine. This table comes from immunoSEQ multiplex PCR, and its TCRdb copy is limited to in-frame clones, with some not included. The table records 90,000 to 110,000 clones, roughly 87% of them present only once. This CDR3 comprises 15 residues. Germline V gene sequence: CDR1 SGHAT, CDR2 FQNNGV. The V gene end was trimmed by 5 bases and the J gene end by 5 bases; junction bases not matched to a gene: 9. J is TRBJ2-5 and V is TRBV11-2; 9 nucleotides align to TRBD1. Sequenced material: peripheral blood, taken on day 0 of AZD1222 vaccination. This clonotype originated in an adult in good health. In DNA form, the CDR3 reads TGTGCCAGCAGCACCCCGACAGGGGGGAGGGAGACCCAGTACTTC. Its translation is CASSTPTGGRETQYF.